Below are 2 T cell receptor beta chains sequenced from a single sample in a study of cytomegalovirus exposure and HLA in healthy donors. 13 Jbeta primers and 60 Vbeta primers were used for the PCR. This table comes from immunoSEQ multiplex PCR, and its TCRdb copy is limited to in-frame clones, with some not included. Of 85,000 to 90,000 clones listed, about 87% were seen once; the top ten hold about 2.5%. What was sequenced was PBMCs. The receptor set was obtained from a man aged 18 to 35 in good health and CMV-seronegative.

The CDR3 region has the DNA TGTGCCATCAGTGACCCGGGACAGTCGAACACCGGGGAGCTGTTTTTT. Protein product: CAISDPGQSNTGELFF. The chain carries TRBV10-3 and TRBJ2-2; 7 positions match TRBD1. With 3 bases clipped from V and 0 bases from J, the junction kept 4 bases outside the gene matches. The germline V gene has CDR1 ENHRY and CDR2 SYGVKD. The CDR3 totals 16 residues.

V and J are TRBV4-1 and TRBJ2-1, with 8 positions matching TRBD1. Trimming cost V 2 bases and J 6 bases; bases outside gene matches: 6. This CDR3 is built from 15 residues. Per germline, CDR1 MGHRA and CDR2 YSYEKL. CDR3 nucleotides: TGCGCCAGCAGCCAAAGACAGGGGTCCCTCAATGAGCAGTTCTTC. Protein product: CASSQRQGSLNEQFF.